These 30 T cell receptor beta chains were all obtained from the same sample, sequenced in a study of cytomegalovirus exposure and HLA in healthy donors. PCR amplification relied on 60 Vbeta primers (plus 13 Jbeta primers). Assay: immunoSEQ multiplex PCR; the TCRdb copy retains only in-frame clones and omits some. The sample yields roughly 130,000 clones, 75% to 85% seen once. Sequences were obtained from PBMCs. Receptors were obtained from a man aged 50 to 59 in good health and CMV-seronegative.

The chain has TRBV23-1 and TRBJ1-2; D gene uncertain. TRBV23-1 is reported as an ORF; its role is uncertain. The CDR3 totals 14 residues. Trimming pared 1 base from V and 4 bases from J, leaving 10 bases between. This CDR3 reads CASSQLRAAYGYTF. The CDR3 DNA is TGCGCCAGCAGTCAATTGAGGGCAGCCTATGGCTACACCTTC.

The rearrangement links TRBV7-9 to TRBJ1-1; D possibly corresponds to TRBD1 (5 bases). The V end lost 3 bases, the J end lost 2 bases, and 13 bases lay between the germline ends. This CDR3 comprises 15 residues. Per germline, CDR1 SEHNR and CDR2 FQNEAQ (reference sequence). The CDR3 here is CASSLPRGSNTEAFF. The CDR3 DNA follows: TGTGCCAGCAGCTTGCCAAGGGGAAGCAACACTGAAGCTTTCTTT.

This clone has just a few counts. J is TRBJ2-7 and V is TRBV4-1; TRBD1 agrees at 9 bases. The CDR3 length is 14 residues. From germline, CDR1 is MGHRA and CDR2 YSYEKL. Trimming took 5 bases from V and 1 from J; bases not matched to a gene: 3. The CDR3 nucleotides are TGCGCCAGCAGCTCCGGGACAGGGTCCTACGAGCAGTACTTC. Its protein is CASSSGTGSYEQYF.

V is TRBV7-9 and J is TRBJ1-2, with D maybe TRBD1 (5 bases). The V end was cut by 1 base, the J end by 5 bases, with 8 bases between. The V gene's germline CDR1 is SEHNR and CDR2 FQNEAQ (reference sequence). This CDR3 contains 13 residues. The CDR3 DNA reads TGTGCCAGCAGCTTAGGGCAGGGATATGGCTACACCTTC. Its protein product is CASSLGQGYGYTF.

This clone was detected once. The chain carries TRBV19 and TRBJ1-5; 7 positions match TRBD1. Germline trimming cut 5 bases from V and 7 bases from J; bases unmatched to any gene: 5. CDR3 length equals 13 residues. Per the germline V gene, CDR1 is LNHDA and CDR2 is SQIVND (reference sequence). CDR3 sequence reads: CASSPDRVQPQHF. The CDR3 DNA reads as TGTGCCAGTAGTCCAGACAGGGTACAGCCCCAGCATTTT.

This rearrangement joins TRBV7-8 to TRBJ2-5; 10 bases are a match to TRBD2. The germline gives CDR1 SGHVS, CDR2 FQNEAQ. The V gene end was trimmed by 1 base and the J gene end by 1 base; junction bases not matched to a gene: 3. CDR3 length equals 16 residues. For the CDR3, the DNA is TGTGCCAGCAGCTTAGGCAGGACTAGCGGCCAAGAGACCCAGTACTTC. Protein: CASSLGRTSGQETQYF.

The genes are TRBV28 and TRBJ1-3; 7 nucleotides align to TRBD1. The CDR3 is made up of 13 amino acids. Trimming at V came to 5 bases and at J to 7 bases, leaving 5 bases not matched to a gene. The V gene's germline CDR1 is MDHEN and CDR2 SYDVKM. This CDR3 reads CASSGDSRNTIYF. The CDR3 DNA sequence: TGTGCCAGCAGTGGGGACAGCAGGAACACCATATATTTT. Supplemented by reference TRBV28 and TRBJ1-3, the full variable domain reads DVKVTQSSRYLVKRTGEKVFLECVQDMDHENMFWYRQDPGLGLRLIYFSYDVKMKEKGDIPEGYSVSREKKERFSLILESASTNQTSMYLCASSGDSRNTIYFGEGSWLTVV.

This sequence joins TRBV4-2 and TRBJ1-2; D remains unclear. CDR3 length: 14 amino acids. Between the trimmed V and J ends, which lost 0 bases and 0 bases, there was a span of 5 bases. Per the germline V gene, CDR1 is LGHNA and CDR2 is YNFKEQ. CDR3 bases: TGTGCCAGCAGCCAAGATCAGACTAACTATGGCTACACCTTC. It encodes CASSQDQTNYGYTF.

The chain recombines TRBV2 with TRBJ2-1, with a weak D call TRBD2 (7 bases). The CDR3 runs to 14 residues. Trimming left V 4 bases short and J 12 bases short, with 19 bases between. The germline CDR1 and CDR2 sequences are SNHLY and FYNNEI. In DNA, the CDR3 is TGTGCCAGCAGTGGACAGTTTGGGGGGGGCGGGCAGTTCTTC. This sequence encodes CASSGQFGGGGQFF.

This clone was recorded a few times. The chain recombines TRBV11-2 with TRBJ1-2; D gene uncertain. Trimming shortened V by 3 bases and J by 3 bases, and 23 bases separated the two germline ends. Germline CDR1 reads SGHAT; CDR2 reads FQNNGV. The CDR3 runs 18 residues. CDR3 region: CASSFSGVDDPLDYGYTF. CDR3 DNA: TGTGCCAGCAGCTTTTCGGGTGTTGACGACCCGCTTGACTATGGCTACACCTTC.

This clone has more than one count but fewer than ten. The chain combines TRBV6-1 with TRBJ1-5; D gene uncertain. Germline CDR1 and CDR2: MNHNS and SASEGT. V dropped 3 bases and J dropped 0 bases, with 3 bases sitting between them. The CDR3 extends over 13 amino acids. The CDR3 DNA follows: TGTGCCAGCAGTGATTATAGCAATCAGCCCCAGCATTTT. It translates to CASSDYSNQPQHF.

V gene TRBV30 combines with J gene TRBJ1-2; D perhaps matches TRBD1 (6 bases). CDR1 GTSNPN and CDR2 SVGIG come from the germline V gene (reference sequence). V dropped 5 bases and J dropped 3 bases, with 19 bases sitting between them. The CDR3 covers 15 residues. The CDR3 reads CAWVVVTKGDYGYTF. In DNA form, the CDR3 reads TGTGCCTGGGTAGTCGTCACCAAGGGGGACTATGGCTACACCTTC.

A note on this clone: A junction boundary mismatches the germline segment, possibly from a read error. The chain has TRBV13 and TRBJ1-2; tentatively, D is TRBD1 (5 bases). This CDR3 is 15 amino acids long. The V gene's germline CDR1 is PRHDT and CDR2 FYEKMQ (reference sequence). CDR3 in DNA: TGTGCCAGCATCTTAGGCCGGGGCGGGGTAGTTGGCTACACCTTC. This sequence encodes CASILGRGGVVGYTF. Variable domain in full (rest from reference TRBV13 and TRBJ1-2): AAGVIQSPRHLIKEKRETATLKCYPIPRHDTVYWYQQGPGQDPQFLISFYEKMQSDKGSIPDRFSAQQFSDYHSELNMSSLELGDSALYFCASILGRGGVVGYTFGSGTRLTVV.

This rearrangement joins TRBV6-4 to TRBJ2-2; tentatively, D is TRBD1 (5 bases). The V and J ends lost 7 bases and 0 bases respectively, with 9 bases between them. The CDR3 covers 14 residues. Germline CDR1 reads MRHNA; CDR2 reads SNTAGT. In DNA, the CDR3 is TGTGCCAGCATGAGGACACCGAACACCGGGGAGCTGTTTTTT. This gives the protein CASMRTPNTGELFF.

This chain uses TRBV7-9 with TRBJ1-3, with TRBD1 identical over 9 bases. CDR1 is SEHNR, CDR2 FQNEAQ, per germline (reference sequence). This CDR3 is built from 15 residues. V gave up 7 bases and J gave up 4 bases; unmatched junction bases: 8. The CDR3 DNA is TGTGCCAGCACCCATACCACAGGGGGCGGAAACACCATATATTTT. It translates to CASTHTTGGGNTIYF.

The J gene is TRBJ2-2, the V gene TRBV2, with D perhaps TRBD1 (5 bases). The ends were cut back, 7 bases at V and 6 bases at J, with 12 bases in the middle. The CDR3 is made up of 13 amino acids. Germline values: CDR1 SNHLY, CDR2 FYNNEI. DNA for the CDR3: TGTGCCAGCATTTACAGGTTCCCCGGGGAGCTGTTTTTT. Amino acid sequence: CASIYRFPGELFF.

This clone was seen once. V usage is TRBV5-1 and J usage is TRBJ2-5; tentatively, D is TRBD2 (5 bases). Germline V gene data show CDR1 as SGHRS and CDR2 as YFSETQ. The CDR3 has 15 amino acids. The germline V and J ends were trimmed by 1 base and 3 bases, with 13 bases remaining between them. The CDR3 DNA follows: TGCGCCAGCAGCTTGTGGACGGTCGGGGAAGAGACCCAGTACTTC. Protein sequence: CASSLWTVGEETQYF.

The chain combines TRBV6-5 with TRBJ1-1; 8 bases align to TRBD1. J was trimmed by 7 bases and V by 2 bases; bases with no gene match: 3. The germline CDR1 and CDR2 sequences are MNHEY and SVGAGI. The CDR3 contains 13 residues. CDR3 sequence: CASSYSRGLEAFF. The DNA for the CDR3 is TGTGCCAGCAGTTACAGCAGGGGGCTTGAAGCTTTCTTT.

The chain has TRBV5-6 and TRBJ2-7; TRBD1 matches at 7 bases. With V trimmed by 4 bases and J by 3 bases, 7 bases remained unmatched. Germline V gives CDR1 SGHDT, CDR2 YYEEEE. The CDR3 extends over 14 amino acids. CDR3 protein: CASSTWDRNYEQYF. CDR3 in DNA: TGTGCCAGCAGCACCTGGGACAGAAACTACGAGCAGTACTTC.

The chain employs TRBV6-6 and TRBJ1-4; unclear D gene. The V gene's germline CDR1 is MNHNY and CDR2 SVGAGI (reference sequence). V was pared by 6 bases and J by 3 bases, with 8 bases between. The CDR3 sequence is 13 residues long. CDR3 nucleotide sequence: TGTGCCAGCAGGCTAGGATCTAATGAAAAACTGTTTTTT. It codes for CASRLGSNEKLFF.

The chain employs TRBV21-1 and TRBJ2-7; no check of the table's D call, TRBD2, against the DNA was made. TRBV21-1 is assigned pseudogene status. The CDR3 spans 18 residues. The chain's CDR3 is CASSFRKSDGLLGWKQYF. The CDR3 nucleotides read TGTGCCAGCAGCTTTCGGAAAAGTGACGGACTCCTGGGCTGGAAGCAGTACTTC.

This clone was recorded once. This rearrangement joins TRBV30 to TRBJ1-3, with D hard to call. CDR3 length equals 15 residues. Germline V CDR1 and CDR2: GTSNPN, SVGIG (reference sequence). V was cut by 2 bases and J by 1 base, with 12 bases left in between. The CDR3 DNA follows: TGTGCCTGGAGTCTGCTGCAGGCTTCTGGAAACACCATATATTTT. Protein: CAWSLLQASGNTIYF.

For the CDR3, the DNA is TGTGCCAGCAGTCCCTCGAACACCGGGGAGCTGTTTTTT. Protein sequence: CASSPSNTGELFF. The chain combines TRBV27 with TRBJ2-2; no reliable D call. Germline V gene data show CDR1 as MNHEY and CDR2 as SMNVEV (reference sequence). The CDR3 spans 13 residues. V shed 5 bases and J shed 0 bases, with 4 bases lying between them.

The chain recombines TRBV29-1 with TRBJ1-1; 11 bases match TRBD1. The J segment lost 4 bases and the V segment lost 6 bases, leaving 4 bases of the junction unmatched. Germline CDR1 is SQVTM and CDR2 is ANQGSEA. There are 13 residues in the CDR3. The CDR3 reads CSVGTGGGTEAFF. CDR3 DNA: TGCAGCGTGGGGACAGGGGGGGGCACTGAAGCTTTCTTT.

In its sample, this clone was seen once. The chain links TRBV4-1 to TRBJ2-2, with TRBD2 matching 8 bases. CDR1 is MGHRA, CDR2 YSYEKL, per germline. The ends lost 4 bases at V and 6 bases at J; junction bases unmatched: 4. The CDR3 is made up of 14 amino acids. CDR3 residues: CASSPGLAAGELFF. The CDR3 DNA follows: TGCGCCAGCAGCCCCGGACTAGCAGCCGGGGAGCTGTTTTTT.

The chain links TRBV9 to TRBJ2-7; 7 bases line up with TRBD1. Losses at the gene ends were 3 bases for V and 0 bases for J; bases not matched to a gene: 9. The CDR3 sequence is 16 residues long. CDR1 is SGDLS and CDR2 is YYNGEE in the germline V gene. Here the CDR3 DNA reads TGTGCCAGCAGCGCCACAGGGGCCTTCAACTCCTACGAGCAGTACTTC. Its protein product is CASSATGAFNSYEQYF.

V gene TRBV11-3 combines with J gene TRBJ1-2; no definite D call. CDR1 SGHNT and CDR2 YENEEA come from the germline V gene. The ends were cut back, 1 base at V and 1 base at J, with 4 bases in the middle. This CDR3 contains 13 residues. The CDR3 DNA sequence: TGTGCCAGCAGCTTAGCAGTTAACTATGGCTACACCTTC. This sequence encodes CASSLAVNYGYTF.

The CDR3 loop reads CASSQDNTRGSNQPQHF. The CDR3 DNA is TGTGCCAGCAGCCAAGACAATACAAGAGGGAGCAATCAGCCCCAGCATTTT. The V call is TRBV4-2, the J call TRBJ1-5; no definite D call. The CDR3 has 17 residues. Trimming took off 0 bases at V and 1 base at J, with 13 bases between the two ends. Germline V gives CDR1 LGHNA, CDR2 YNFKEQ.

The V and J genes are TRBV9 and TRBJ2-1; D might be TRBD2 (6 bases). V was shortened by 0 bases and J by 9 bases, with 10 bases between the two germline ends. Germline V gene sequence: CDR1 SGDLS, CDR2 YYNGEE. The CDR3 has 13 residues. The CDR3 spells CASSVARGSEQFF. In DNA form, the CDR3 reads TGTGCCAGCAGCGTAGCCCGGGGGAGTGAGCAGTTCTTC.

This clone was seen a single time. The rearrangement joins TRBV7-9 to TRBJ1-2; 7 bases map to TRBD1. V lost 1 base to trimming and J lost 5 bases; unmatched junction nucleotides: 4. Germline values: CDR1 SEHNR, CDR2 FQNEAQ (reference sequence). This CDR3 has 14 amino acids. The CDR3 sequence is CASSLGTGGYGYTF. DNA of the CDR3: TGTGCCAGCAGCTTAGGGACAGGAGGATATGGCTACACCTTC.